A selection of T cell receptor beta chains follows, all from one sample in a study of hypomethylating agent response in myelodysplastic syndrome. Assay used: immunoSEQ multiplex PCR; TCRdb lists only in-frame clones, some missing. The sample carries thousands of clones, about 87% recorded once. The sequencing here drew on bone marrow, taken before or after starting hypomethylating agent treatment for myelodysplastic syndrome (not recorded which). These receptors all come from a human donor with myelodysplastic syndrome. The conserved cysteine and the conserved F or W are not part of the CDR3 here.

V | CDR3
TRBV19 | ASSILVSYSSSYNEQF
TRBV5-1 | ASSPDRGLNTEAF
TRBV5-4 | ASSAATTGVKGNTIY
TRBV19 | ASSIRKGMNTEAF
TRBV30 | AWKASYNSPLH
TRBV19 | ASSNTGGSYEQY
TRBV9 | ASSTRTTGASGSRGPDTQY
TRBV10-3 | AITRSGSNEQF
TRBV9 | ASSVDGKGNYGYT
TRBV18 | ASRTTAGNYEQY
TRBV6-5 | ASSYSGQTPTYGYT
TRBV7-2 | ASSSWTSGASTDTQY
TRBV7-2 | ASSLEGGANTGELF
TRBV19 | ASKGLLNTEAF
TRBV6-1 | ASSDLLPGQDRTGELF
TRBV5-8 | ASSFNDGYT